These 9 T cell receptor beta chains were sequenced from one sample in a study of Graves' ophthalmopathy and Graves' hyperthyroidism. RNA transcripts provided the template for amplifying TCR beta CDR3 regions. First-round RT-PCR employed HTBI primers, with a second-round multiplex PCR after it. TCRdb reanalysed the multiplex PCR reads using MiXCR and keeps one entry per CDR3 protein. There are hundreds of thousands of distinct CDR3 sequences in the sample; 20% to 25% occur only once, and around 6.9% lies in the top ten. The sample was peripheral blood. These receptors came from a woman between 18 and 29 years old with stable Graves' hyperthyroidism. Some clones in this sample may be carry-over from other donors' samples.

The chain combines TRBV12-3 or TRBV12-4 with TRBJ1-2; D perhaps matches TRBD1 (5 bases). Trimming pared 8 bases from V and 2 bases from J, leaving 12 bases between. This CDR3 spans 13 amino acids. The CDR3: CASCRDSNYGYTF. DNA for the CDR3: TGTGCCAGCTGCCGGGACTCCAACTATGGCTACACCTTC.

This clonotype was counted a few times. The rearrangement uses TRBV11-2 and TRBJ2-7; D is tentatively TRBD1 or TRBD2 (5 bases each). Germline V gene data show CDR1 as SGHAT and CDR2 as FQNNGV. Trimming cost V 6 bases and J 5 bases, with 23 bases left between them. This CDR3 is built from 16 residues. The CDR3 coding sequence is TGTGCCAGCAGTGGCGTCCGGGGCCCGGGGCCTCACGAGCAGTACTTC. Its protein is CASSGVRGPGPHEQYF.

This clonotype was detected a few times. CDR3 nucleotide sequence: TGTGCCAGCAGTGACGAAGGGGGGGTCCTCTACGAGCAGTACTTC. Its translation is CASSDEGGVLYEQYF. The rearrangement links TRBV6-1 to TRBJ2-7; tentatively, D is TRBD2 (7 bases). Germline CDR1 reads MNHNS; CDR2 reads SASEGT. The CDR3 totals 15 residues. V lost 3 bases to trimming and J lost 3 bases, with 15 bases between them.

This clonotype has a handful of counts. The chain has TRBV7-2 and TRBJ2-7; D is unclear. CDR1 is SGHTA and CDR2 is FQGNSA in the germline V gene. V gave up 1 base and J gave up 0 bases, with 10 bases separating them. This CDR3 comprises 15 residues. CDR3 DNA sequence: TGTGCCAGCAGCTTAGTGCTGCTAAGCTCCTACGAGCAGTACTTC. Its protein product is CASSLVLLSSYEQYF.

This clonotype was counted a few times. The chain employs TRBV7-9 and TRBJ1-1; D not resolved. CDR1 is SEHNR and CDR2 is FQNEAQ in the germline V gene (reference sequence). Trimming removed 5 bases at V and 5 bases at J, with 12 bases between. There are 13 residues in the CDR3. CDR3 protein: CASSELRDTEAFF. The CDR3 nucleotides read TGTGCCAGCAGCGAGCTCCGAGATACTGAAGCTTTCTTT.

About this clonotype: One junction end disagrees with the germline gene, perhaps due to a read error. This chain joins TRBV7-2 and TRBJ1-3; a possible D gene is TRBD1 (5 bases). Germline CDR1 SGHTA, CDR2 FQGNSA. This CDR3 has 15 amino acids. CDR3 loop: CASSLGTYSGNAIYF. Written as DNA, the CDR3 is TGTGCCAGCAGCTTAGGGACATACTCTGGAAACGCCATATATTTT. The full variable domain, with the rest looked up from reference TRBV7-2 and TRBJ1-3, is GAGVSQSPSNKVTEKGKDVELRCDPISGHTALYWYRQSLGQGLEFLIYFQGNSAPDKSGLPSDRFSAERTGGSVSTLTIQRTQQEDSAVYLCASSLGTYSGNAIYFGEGSWLTVV.

This clonotype was seen more than once but under ten times. A much larger clone is a single base away; this may be a read error. The chain couples TRBV5-1 to TRBJ1-6; a possible D gene is TRBD1 (6 bases). This CDR3 has 15 amino acids. CDR1 and CDR2 (germline): SGHRS, YFSETQ. Deletions cut 0 bases from V and 8 bases from J, with 12 bases between. This chain's CDR3 is CASSLAHRAYSPLHF. CDR3 DNA sequence: TGCGCCAGCAGCTTGGCCCACAGGGCGTATTCACCCCTCCACTTT.

This clonotype was recorded at least ten times. This sequence joins TRBV20-1 and TRBJ2-7; 11 nucleotides match TRBD2. Germline V CDR1 and CDR2: DFQATT, SNEGSKA (reference sequence). J was trimmed by 4 bases and V by 0 bases; bases with no gene match: 14. This CDR3 is 18 amino acids long. CDR3 nucleotides: TGCAGTGCTAGAGAAGTTGGCCTAGCGGGAGGTCCCGTATACGAGCAGTACTTC. This translates into CSAREVGLAGGPVYEQYF.

This chain connects TRBV20-1 to TRBJ2-5; 7 bases fit TRBD1. V lost 5 bases, J lost 5 bases, and 11 bases stayed unmatched. The germline V gene has CDR1 DFQATT and CDR2 SNEGSKA (reference sequence). The length of the CDR3 is 14 residues. For the CDR3, the DNA is TGCAGTGCTCCAGAGACAGGGTTAGGGGAGACCCAGTACTTC. The encoded protein is CSAPETGLGETQYF.